The source of this TCR beta chain is a study of cytomegalovirus exposure and HLA in healthy donors. In regard to this clone: Its cognate antigen is unknown.

60 Vbeta and 13 Jbeta primers were used in PCR. The method was immunoSEQ multiplex PCR; TCRdb's version includes in-frame clones alone and lacks a portion of them. The sample lists about 120,000 clones; around 82% were seen once. Healthy bone marrow donors made up the cohort. Although they were nominally healthy when sampled, donors likely had unrecorded immune exposures. Study-level findings and limits: Some segments of the V type, notably TRBV6-2 and TRBV6-3, were excluded as indistinguishable. Associated with cytomegalovirus, according to the listing, were about 160 TCR beta chains.

The germline CDR1 and CDR2 sequences are KGHSH and LQKENI. The germline V and J ends were trimmed by 2 bases and 1 base, with 11 bases remaining between them. The CDR3 length is 15 residues. The receptor's source is a female donor in good health and CMV-seronegative. Sequencing was carried out using PBMCs. The rearrangement uses TRBV18 and TRBJ1-1; possibly TRBD1 for D (5 bases). The CDR3 here is CASSPAIQGNTEAFF. For the CDR3, the DNA is TGTGCCAGCTCACCAGCGATTCAGGGGAACACTGAAGCTTTCTTT.